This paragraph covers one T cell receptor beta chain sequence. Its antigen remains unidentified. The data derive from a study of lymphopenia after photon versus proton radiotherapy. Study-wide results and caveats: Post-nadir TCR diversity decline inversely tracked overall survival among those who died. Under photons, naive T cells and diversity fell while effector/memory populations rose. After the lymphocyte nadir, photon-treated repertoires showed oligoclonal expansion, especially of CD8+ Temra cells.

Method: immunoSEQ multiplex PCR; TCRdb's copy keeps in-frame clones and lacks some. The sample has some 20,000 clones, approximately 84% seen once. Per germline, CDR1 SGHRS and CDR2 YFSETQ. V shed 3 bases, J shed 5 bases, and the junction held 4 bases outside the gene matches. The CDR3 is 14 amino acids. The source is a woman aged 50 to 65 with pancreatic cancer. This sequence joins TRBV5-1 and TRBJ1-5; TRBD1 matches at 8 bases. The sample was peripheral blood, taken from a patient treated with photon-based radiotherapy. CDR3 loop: CASSWTGRDQPQHF. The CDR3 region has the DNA TGCGCCAGCAGCTGGACAGGGCGAGATCAGCCCCAGCATTTT.